This is a list of T cell receptor beta chains from one sample in a study of PD-1 blockade in classical Hodgkin lymphoma. The assay was immunoSEQ multiplex PCR, and TCRdb's table has in-frame clones only and misses some. The profile shows 64,000 or so clones, roughly 92% of them singletons. Sequencing was performed on peripheral blood mononuclear cells (PBMCs), taken before the fourth cycle of nivolumab. Receptors were obtained from a human donor with classical Hodgkin lymphoma. Both conserved end residues are part of each CDR3.

v_call: TRBV18
j_call: TRBJ2-7
cdr3_aa: CASSPGDRDYEQYF

v_call: TRBV28
j_call: TRBJ1-5
cdr3_aa: CASSSLSGQGYQPQHF

v_call: TRBV29-1
j_call: TRBJ2-7
cdr3_aa: CSVGKDIYEQYF

v_call: TRBV27
j_call: TRBJ1-5
cdr3_aa: CASSSGYSNQPQHF

v_call: TRBV5-1
j_call: TRBJ2-5
cdr3_aa: CASSLGQGGETQYF

v_call: TRBV11-2
j_call: TRBJ1-1
cdr3_aa: CASSLAGQGRAFF

v_call: TRBV27
j_call: TRBJ1-5
cdr3_aa: CASSLRGHNQPQHF

v_call: TRBV10-3
j_call: TRBJ2-1
cdr3_aa: CAISGPTTYNEQFF

v_call: TRBV15
j_call: TRBJ1-1
cdr3_aa: CATSDRGGMNTEAFF

v_call: TRBV6-5
j_call: TRBJ2-1
cdr3_aa: CASSLTRDFNNEQFF

v_call: TRBV5-1
j_call: TRBJ2-7
cdr3_aa: CASSFDWGGYEQYF

v_call: TRBV7-6
j_call: TRBJ2-3
cdr3_aa: CASGTRGGPDTQYF

v_call: TRBV15
j_call: TRBJ2-1
cdr3_aa: CATSWLSGGTYNEQFF

v_call: TRBV7-8
j_call: TRBJ2-3
cdr3_aa: CASSFPSGSPDTQYF

v_call: TRBV5-6
j_call: TRBJ2-3
cdr3_aa: CASSLVGDTQYF

v_call: TRBV7-2
j_call: TRBJ2-1
cdr3_aa: CASSYAGTSTGEQFF

v_call: TRBV5-4
j_call: TRBJ2-3
cdr3_aa: CASSSIWDSTDTQYF

v_call: TRBV5-6
j_call: TRBJ2-1
cdr3_aa: CASSLAWGILFF

v_call: TRBV29-1
j_call: TRBJ2-3
cdr3_aa: CSVRSPSGGTDTQYF

v_call: TRBV27
j_call: TRBJ2-7
cdr3_aa: CASSLLSETGTGDNYEQYF

v_call: TRBV25-1
j_call: TRBJ1-2
cdr3_aa: CASSDSKNYGYTF

v_call: TRBV5-1
j_call: TRBJ2-7
cdr3_aa: CASSPPGSGSSYEQYF

v_call: TRBV11-1
j_call: TRBJ2-1
cdr3_aa: CASSFSQRGGGSRKFF

v_call: TRBV19
j_call: TRBJ2-2
cdr3_aa: CASMALGERVGELFF

v_call: TRBV5-8
j_call: TRBJ2-1
cdr3_aa: CASSSLQILAGDNEQFF

v_call: TRBV10-1
j_call: TRBJ2-2
cdr3_aa: CASSEQWTGELFF

v_call: TRBV6-6
j_call: TRBJ1-5
cdr3_aa: CASIGGYDSNQPQHF

v_call: TRBV6-6
j_call: TRBJ2-1
cdr3_aa: CASTRGSGSVGEQFF

v_call: TRBV5-4
j_call: TRBJ2-5
cdr3_aa: CASSLGLGETQYF

v_call: TRBV5-1
j_call: TRBJ2-7
cdr3_aa: CASSLETGVTYEQYF

v_call: TRBV11-2
j_call: TRBJ1-1
cdr3_aa: CASSPPTQTEAFF

v_call: TRBV5-1
j_call: TRBJ1-1
cdr3_aa: CASSLGDTLNTEAFF

v_call: TRBV28
j_call: TRBJ2-1
cdr3_aa: CASIRREFSEQFF

v_call: TRBV6-1
j_call: TRBJ2-7
cdr3_aa: CASSLTTSGSYEQYF

v_call: TRBV15
j_call: TRBJ2-7
cdr3_aa: CATSRAGQGGYEQYF

v_call: TRBV21-1
j_call: TRBJ1-1
cdr3_aa: CASSTDGTGYGPEAFF

v_call: TRBV15
j_call: TRBJ1-4
cdr3_aa: CATSRDWEDGKLFF

v_call: TRBV19
j_call: TRBJ1-5
cdr3_aa: CASSIAGRGSNQPQHF

v_call: TRBV14
j_call: TRBJ2-1
cdr3_aa: CASSQTASGGAGNEQFF

v_call: TRBV29-1
j_call: TRBJ2-5
cdr3_aa: CSVERDRWRGETQYF